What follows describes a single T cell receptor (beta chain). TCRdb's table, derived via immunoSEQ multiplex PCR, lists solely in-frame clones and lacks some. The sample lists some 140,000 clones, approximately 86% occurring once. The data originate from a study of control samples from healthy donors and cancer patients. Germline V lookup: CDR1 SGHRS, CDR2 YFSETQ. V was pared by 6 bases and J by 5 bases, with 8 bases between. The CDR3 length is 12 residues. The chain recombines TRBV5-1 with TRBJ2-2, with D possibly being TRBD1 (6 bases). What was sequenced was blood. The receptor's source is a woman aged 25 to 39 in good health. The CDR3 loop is CASTTGTGELFF. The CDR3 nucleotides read TGCGCCAGCACCACAGGGACCGGGGAGCTGTTTTTT.